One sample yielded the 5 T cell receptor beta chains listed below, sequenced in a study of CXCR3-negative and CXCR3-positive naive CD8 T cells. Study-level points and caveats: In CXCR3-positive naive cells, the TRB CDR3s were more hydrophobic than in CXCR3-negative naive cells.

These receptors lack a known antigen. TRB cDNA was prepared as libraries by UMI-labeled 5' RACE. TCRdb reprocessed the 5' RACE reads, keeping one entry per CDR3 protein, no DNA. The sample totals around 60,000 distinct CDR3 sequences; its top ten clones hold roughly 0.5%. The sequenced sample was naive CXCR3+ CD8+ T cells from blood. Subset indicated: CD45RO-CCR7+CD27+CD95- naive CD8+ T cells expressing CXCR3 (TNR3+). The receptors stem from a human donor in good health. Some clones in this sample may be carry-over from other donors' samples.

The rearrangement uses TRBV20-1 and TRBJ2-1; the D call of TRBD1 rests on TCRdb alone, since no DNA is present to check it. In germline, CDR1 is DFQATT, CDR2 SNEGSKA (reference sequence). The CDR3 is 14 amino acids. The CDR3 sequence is CNAMDTDSYNEQFF.

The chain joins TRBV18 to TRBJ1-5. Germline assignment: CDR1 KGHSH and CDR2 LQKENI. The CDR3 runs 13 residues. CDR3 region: CATTEDSNQPQHF.

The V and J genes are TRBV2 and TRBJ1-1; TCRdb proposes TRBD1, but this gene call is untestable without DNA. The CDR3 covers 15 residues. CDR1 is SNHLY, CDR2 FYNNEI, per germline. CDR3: CASSETAGANTEAFF. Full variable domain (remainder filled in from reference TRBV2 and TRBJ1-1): EPEVTQTPSHQVTQMGQEVILRCVPISNHLYFYWYRQILGQKVEFLVSFYNNEISEKSEIFDDQFSVERPDGSNFTLKIRSTKLEDSAMYFCASSETAGANTEAFFGQGTRLTVV.

The CDR3 reads CASSTPTSVSYNEQFF. The J gene is TRBJ2-1, the V gene TRBV7-9; TCRdb names TRBD2, which stays unverified in the absence of DNA. The CDR3 is 16 residues long. The germline V gene encodes CDR1 SEHNR and CDR2 FQNEAQ (reference sequence).

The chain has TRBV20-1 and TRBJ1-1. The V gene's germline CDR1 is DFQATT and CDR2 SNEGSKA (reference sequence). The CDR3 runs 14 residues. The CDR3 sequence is CSARFGVLNTEAFF.